This is a list of T cell receptor beta chains from one sample in a study of blood T cell repertoires in COVID-19. The table came from immunoSEQ multiplex PCR; TCRdb's copy has only in-frame clones and leaves some out. The sample gives some 160,000 clones, about four fifths of which show up once; around 7% is in the top ten. The sample consisted of peripheral blood. These receptors were obtained from a man between 65 and 80 years old with active or convalescent COVID-19. CDR3s include the opening cysteine and the closing phenylalanine or tryptophan. The order of the fields is clone size, J gene, D gene, V gene, CDR3 DNA, CDR3 protein. The D gene is left open where the match is weak. Only part of the rows carry a size: once, few, many, or a class if the clone is expanded.

- TRBJ1-3 - TRBV7-9 TGTGCCAGCAGCTTAAAGGCTAGCTCTGGAAACACCATATATTTT CASSLKASSGNTIYF
- TRBJ2-1 TRBD2 TRBV18 TGTGCCAGCTCACCATTGTGGACTAGCGGGATTTCCTACAATGAGCAGTTCTTC CASSPLWTSGISYNEQFF
few TRBJ1-5 TRBD1 TRBV2 TGTGCCAGCAGTCCCACCGGGACAGGGCAAAATCAGCCCCAGCATTTT CASSPTGTGQNQPQHF
- TRBJ2-1 - TRBV9 TGTGCCAGCAGCGTAGGCGGAGGAAGGAATGAGCAGTTCTTC CASSVGGGRNEQFF
once TRBJ2-1 - TRBV6-2/TRBV6-3 TGTGCCAGCAGTTATGCGATATTTCCGGGGAACTCCTACAATGAGCAGTTCTTC CASSYAIFPGNSYNEQFF
- TRBJ1-6 - TRBV2 TGTGCCAGCAGTGAATTGGGGGCGACCAATTCACCCCTCCACTTT CASSELGATNSPLHF
- TRBJ1-1 - TRBV18 TGTGCCAGCTCACCAACATCTCCGACAGGGAACACTGAAGCTTTCTTT CASSPTSPTGNTEAFF
few TRBJ1-2 TRBD1 TRBV6-1 TGTGCCAGCAGTGAATTAGGGACAGGGTACTCTGGCTACACCTTC CASSELGTGYSGYTF
many TRBJ2-3 TRBD2 TRBV2 TGTGCCAGCAACAGATGGACTAGCGGGGAATCCACAGATACGCAGTATTTT CASNRWTSGESTDTQYF
- TRBJ1-1 - TRBV5-1 TGCGCCAACGACCCCGGGGGGGCCGCCCCCCAAGCTTTCTTT CANDPGGAAPQAFF
- TRBJ2-1 - TRBV28 TGTGCCAGCAGTCTACCGGCAGGGTGGTACAATGAGCAGTTCTTC CASSLPAGWYNEQFF
- TRBJ2-6 TRBD1 TRBV7-8 TGTGCCAGCAGCAAATGGGACAGGGGCCCATCCTCTGGGGCCAACGTCCTGACTTTC CASSKWDRGPSSGANVLTF
- TRBJ2-7 - TRBV15 TGTGCCACCAGCAGCGAGGTTGGCAGGGGATCCGAGCAGTACTTC CATSSEVGRGSEQYF
- TRBJ1-1 - TRBV4-3 TGCGCCAGCAGCCAAGGAAATACGGTTACTGAAGCTTTCTTT CASSQGNTVTEAFF
- TRBJ1-1 - TRBV5-1 TGCGCCAGCAGCTTGGGACAGTCGGTAACTGAAGCTTTCTTT CASSLGQSVTEAFF
once TRBJ1-4 TRBD1 TRBV10-3 TGTGCCATCAGGAAAGGGACAGTTAATGAAAAACTGTTTTTT CAIRKGTVNEKLFF
- TRBJ1-1 - TRBV29-1 TGCAGCGTCTCTAGGGACTTGAGCACTGAAGCTTTCTTT CSVSRDLSTEAFF
- TRBJ2-1 - TRBV5-1 TGCGCCAGCAGCTTGGCAGGGATGGTATCCTACAATGAGCAGTTCTTC CASSLAGMVSYNEQFF
- TRBJ1-2 TRBD1 TRBV20-1 TGCAGTGCTAGTAGCGTAAGGGGACAGGCGAAATATGGCTACACCTTC CSASSVRGQAKYGYTF
once TRBJ2-1 - TRBV7-2 TGTGCCAGCAGCGCTAACGTCTACAATGAGCAGTTCTTC CASSANVYNEQFF
- TRBJ2-5 TRBD2 TRBV10-3 TGTGCCACAGCGGGAGGGGGAGAGACCCAGTACTTC CATAGGGETQYF
- TRBJ1-1 - TRBV7-9 TGTGCCAGCAGCTTAGCTTGGCAGGGGAACACTGAAGCTTTCTTT CASSLAWQGNTEAFF
- TRBJ2-1 TRBD2 TRBV11-2 TGTGCCAGCAGCCCCCCTCCGACTAGCGAAACCCTTTACAATGAGCAGTTCTTC CASSPPPTSETLYNEQFF
- TRBJ1-6 - TRBV2 TGTGCCAGCAGGGAACAGGGTGCCCTTGATTCACCCCTCCACTTT CASREQGALDSPLHF
- TRBJ2-4 TRBD1 TRBV24-1 TGTGCCACCGGGCCCTTCGGCGGGTCGGGACAGGGGATTTGGAACATTCAGTACTTC CATGPFGGSGQGIWNIQYF
- TRBJ1-6 TRBD1 TRBV5-1 TGCGCCAGCAGCGTGCCGGGACAGGGTTATAATTCACCCCTCCACTTT CASSVPGQGYNSPLHF
- TRBJ2-1 TRBD1 TRBV10-1 TGCGCCAGCAGCTCCGGGACAGGGGGAAATGAGCAGTTCTTC CASSSGTGGNEQFF
- TRBJ2-7 TRBD2 TRBV10-2 TGCGCCAGCAGTCCTAGCGGGGGGGCTTACGAGCAGTACTTC CASSPSGGAYEQYF
once TRBJ1-1 - TRBV9 TGTGCCAGCAGCGTTCGGGGGGACACTGAAGCTTTCTTT CASSVRGDTEAFF
- TRBJ1-2 - TRBV12-3/TRBV12-4 TGTGCCAGCAGTTTGGGAGGGAATGGCTACACCTTC CASSLGGNGYTF
once TRBJ1-2 - TRBV19 TGTGCCAGTAGTATGGAAGGGGGAGACGGCTATGGCTACACCTTC CASSMEGGDGYGYTF
- TRBJ1-1 - TRBV3-1/TRBV3-2 TGTGCCAGCAGCCACCCCGGGGACACTGAAGCTTTCTTT CASSHPGDTEAFF
- TRBJ2-5 - TRBV18 TGTGCCAGCTCACGGGACAACCAAGAGACCCAGTACTTC CASSRDNQETQYF
- TRBJ1-2 - TRBV27 TGTGCCAGCAGTTTTAAAGGGGTTGGTGGCTACACCTTC CASSFKGVGGYTF
few TRBJ1-1 - TRBV13 TGTGCCAGCAGCGCGGGGGACACTGAAGCTTTCTTT CASSAGDTEAFF
few TRBJ2-3 TRBD2 TRBV3-1/TRBV3-2 TGTGCCTCCAAGGGCCCGGGACTAGATAGAGATACGCAGTATTTT CASKGPGLDRDTQYF
few TRBJ2-7 TRBD2 TRBV20-1 TGCAGTGCTAGTGCTAGATACCCAGCGGGAGGAATACCTTACGAGCAGTACTTC CSASARYPAGGIPYEQYF
- TRBJ1-5 TRBD1 TRBV10-3 TGTGCCACTGCGGACAGGGGGCCAGACCAGCCCCAGCATTTT CATADRGPDQPQHF
- TRBJ2-7 TRBD2 TRBV6-5 TGTGCCAGCAGTTACACTAGCGGGGGGGACTACGAGCAGTACTTC CASSYTSGGDYEQYF
- TRBJ2-3 TRBD2 TRBV7-2 TGTGCCAGCAGCTCGAGTAGCGGGAGGGCCAATGCAGATACGCAGTATTTT CASSSSSGRANADTQYF
- TRBJ2-3 TRBD2 TRBV2 TGTGCCAGCAACCGCGCGGGAGGGATAGATACGCAGTATTTT CASNRAGGIDTQYF
- TRBJ1-1 TRBD1 TRBV7-6 TGTGCCAGCAGCCCTTGGACAGGAGAAGCTTTCTTT CASSPWTGEAFF
few TRBJ2-1 TRBD2 TRBV7-2 TGTGCCAGCAGCTGGACGGGACTAGCCAATGAGCAGTTCTTC CASSWTGLANEQFF
- TRBJ2-3 TRBD2 TRBV7-9 TGTGCCAGCAGCCCCCCGGGACTAGTAGGAGATACGCAGTATTTT CASSPPGLVGDTQYF
few TRBJ1-1 TRBD1 TRBV19 TGTGCCAGTAGTGTACGGGACAGGGACACTGAAGCTTTCTTT CASSVRDRDTEAFF
- TRBJ1-2 - TRBV5-6 TGTGCCAGCAGCTTCGACAGCCTCGCCTATGGCTACACCTTC CASSFDSLAYGYTF